One T cell receptor (beta chain) is described in this entry. The donors comprised healthy bone marrow donors. Both 60 Vbeta primers and 13 Jbeta primers went into the PCR. Some clones are missing from TCRdb's copy, which holds only in-frame ones; the method was immunoSEQ multiplex PCR. The table has 130,000 or so clones, 76% seen once. The data were obtained in a study of cytomegalovirus exposure and HLA in healthy donors. Germline-derived CDR1 and CDR2 are GTSNPN and SVGIG (reference sequence). Trimming cost V 2 bases and J 4 bases; bases outside gene matches: 10. The CDR3 consists of 15 residues. This chain joins TRBV30 and TRBJ1-2; 7 nucleotides match TRBD1. The sample consisted of PBMCs. The TCR comes from a female donor in good health and CMV-seropositive. The CDR3 DNA is TGTGCCTGGAGTAAGAGGGGGCGGCTGGGCTATGGCTACACCTTC. This translates into CAWSKRGRLGYGYTF.